The present T cell receptor (beta chain) was sequenced within a study of T cell repertoires in cytomegalovirus infection. Regarding the study as a whole: Of the TCR beta families, the public ones yielded a cumulative frequency that identified carriers of CMV plus the relevant HLA.

A single record per CDR3 protein comes from TCRdb applying MiXCR to the reads. Among 150,000 to 200,000 distinct CDR3 sequences listed, about a tenth were seen once. This clonotype was detected many times. The antigen is not known. The CDR3 is 14 amino acids. Deletions cut 2 bases from V and 0 bases from J, with 7 bases between. Per the germline V gene, CDR1 is MNHEY and CDR2 is SMNVEV (reference sequence). The J gene is TRBJ1-1, the V gene TRBV27; D is uncertain. The sequence derives from a human donor in good health (CMV status not recorded). Some clones in this sample may be carry-over from other donors' samples. Sequencing was performed on PBMCs. This CDR3 is CASSLLGMNTEAFF. CDR3 coding DNA: TGTGCCAGCAGTTTACTAGGGATGAACACTGAAGCTTTCTTT.